This T cell receptor (beta chain) was profiled in a study of T cell repertoires in cytomegalovirus infection. Via MiXCR, TCRdb re-called the reads, giving one row per CDR3 protein. This sample has 60,000 to 80,000 distinct CDR3 sequences, with roughly a fifth found just once. Many counts were recorded for this clonotype. Its antigen remains unidentified. Germline trimming cut 3 bases from V and 2 bases from J; bases unmatched to any gene: 7. The CDR3 sequence is 16 residues long. Germline CDR1 is SGHTA and CDR2 is FQGNSA. Specimen: CD8+ T cells from cultured PBMCs, collected from culture after CMV antigen stimulation. The origin of this receptor is a human donor in good health (CMV status not recorded). Some clones in this sample may be carry-over from other donors' samples. The chain employs TRBV7-2 and TRBJ2-3; 8 bases are shared with TRBD2. In nucleotides, the CDR3 is TGTGCCAGCAGCTTGGGGGCTAGCGGGTACACAGATACGCAGTATTTT. Translated, it gives CASSLGASGYTDTQYF. The complete variable domain, with remaining parts taken from reference TRBV7-2 and TRBJ2-3, reads GAGVSQSPSNKVTEKGKDVELRCDPISGHTALYWYRQSLGQGLEFLIYFQGNSAPDKSGLPSDRFSAERTGGSVSTLTIQRTQQEDSAVYLCASSLGASGYTDTQYFGPGTRLTVL.